This T cell receptor (beta chain) was recorded in a study of cytomegalovirus exposure and HLA in healthy donors. PCR primers comprised 60 Vbeta and 13 Jbeta primers. The table came from immunoSEQ multiplex PCR; TCRdb's copy has only in-frame clones and leaves some out. The repertoire includes roughly 100,000 clones, nearly 15% of them detected once, and more than 0.8% sits in the top ten. All the people who gave samples were healthy bone marrow donors. The sequence was collected from a female donor in good health and CMV-seronegative. The sequencing input was PBMCs.

The CDR3: CASTPDRIYGYTF. Here the CDR3 DNA reads TGTGCCAGTACCCCTGACAGGATCTATGGCTACACCTTC. The rearrangement uses TRBV19 and TRBJ1-2, with D maybe TRBD1 (6 bases). This CDR3 is 13 amino acids long. Looked up from germline, CDR1 is LNHDA and CDR2 is SQIVND (reference sequence). Trimming stripped 7 bases from V and 4 bases from J, with 13 bases between.